This is a list of T cell receptor beta chains from one sample in a study of molecular identifiers for immune sequencing clone quantification. TCRdb reprocessed the PCR reads with MiXCR, giving one entry per CDR3 protein. Of more than 450,000 distinct CDR3 sequences listed, about 20% were seen once; the top ten hold about 0.8%. Sequencing was carried out using naive CD8+ T cells from blood, with Jurkat cell RNA spiked in. These receptors all come from a human donor in good health. Some libraries in this study had Jurkat cell RNA spiked in. Both conserved end residues are part of each CDR3. D genes are given only for firm matches. Expanded clones get a size class; other rows say once, few or many, or leave the size out.

DNA: TGTGCCAGCAGCCCGGCCAGGGCTCCCCACGAGCAGTACTTC
CDR3: CASSPARAPHEQYF
J: TRBJ2-7
D: .
V: TRBV5-6
size: many

DNA: TGTGCCAGCAGCCATACACGGAGTTACGAAAAACTGTTTTTT
CDR3: CASSHTRSYEKLFF
J: TRBJ1-4
D: .
V: TRBV7-9
size: few

DNA: TGCAGTACCCCGTGGGGGCGCAGGTTGGGAAACACTGAAGCTTTCTTT
CDR3: CSTPWGRRLGNTEAFF
J: TRBJ1-1
D: .
V: TRBV20-1
size: few

DNA: TGTGCCAGCAGCCAACCAGTAGCGGGGGCTTACAATGAGCAGTTCTTC
CDR3: CASSQPVAGAYNEQFF
J: TRBJ2-1
D: TRBD2
V: TRBV14
size: once

DNA: TGCGCCAGCAGCCAAGATGGCGGTAGGCGACCAGATACGCAGTATTTT
CDR3: CASSQDGGRRPDTQYF
J: TRBJ2-3
D: .
V: TRBV4-3
size: few

DNA: TGTGCCAGCAGCCCCCGTGGCAGGGGAACCTACGAGCAGTACTTC
CDR3: CASSPRGRGTYEQYF
J: TRBJ2-7
D: .
V: TRBV9
size: many

DNA: TGTGCCAGCAGCCTCCTGGCCGTGGAGACCCAGTACTTC
CDR3: CASSLLAVETQYF
J: TRBJ2-5
D: .
V: TRBV5-6
size: many

DNA: TGTGCCAGCAGCGTAGAGGGGCAGGATCGGGACGAGCAGTACTTC
CDR3: CASSVEGQDRDEQYF
J: TRBJ2-7
D: .
V: TRBV9
size: .

DNA: TGTGCCAGCAGCGGGGGCTCCTACGAGCAGTACTTC
CDR3: CASSGGSYEQYF
J: TRBJ2-7
D: TRBD2
V: TRBV19
size: many

DNA: TGTGCCAGCAGTTACTATGGGACCGGGGAGCTGTTTTTT
CDR3: CASSYYGTGELFF
J: TRBJ2-2
D: .
V: TRBV6-2/TRBV6-3
size: many

DNA: TGCGCCAGCAGCTTGGTAGGGTCCCATGAGCAGTTCTTC
CDR3: CASSLVGSHEQFF
J: TRBJ2-1
D: .
V: TRBV5-1
size: many

DNA: TGTGCCAGCGCCACCGGAGGGGGCCAAGGCTACGAGCAGTACTTC
CDR3: CASATGGGQGYEQYF
J: TRBJ2-7
D: .
V: TRBV13
size: many

DNA: TGTGCCAGCAGGGACAGACCCCTGGGCGAGCAGTACTTC
CDR3: CASRDRPLGEQYF
J: TRBJ2-7
D: TRBD1
V: TRBV19
size: .

DNA: TGTGCCAGTAGATATAGGGGGGGCGCGGAGACCCAGTACTTC
CDR3: CASRYRGGAETQYF
J: TRBJ2-5
D: .
V: TRBV19
size: .

DNA: TGTGCCAGTAGTGGCAGCTATGATTCACCCCTCCACTTT
CDR3: CASSGSYDSPLHF
J: TRBJ1-6
D: .
V: TRBV19
size: .

DNA: TGCAGTGCTAGCCAGGAGACCCAGTACTTC
CDR3: CSASQETQYF
J: TRBJ2-5
D: .
V: TRBV20-1
size: few

DNA: TGCACCAGCAGCCAGGGACGCGGGACAGCCTACGAGCAGTACTTC
CDR3: CTSSQGRGTAYEQYF
J: TRBJ2-7
D: .
V: TRBV4-3
size: .

DNA: TGTGCCAACAGTTTACAAGGGGGCAATCAGCCCCAGCATTTT
CDR3: CANSLQGGNQPQHF
J: TRBJ1-5
D: .
V: TRBV27
size: .

DNA: TGTGCCAGCAGCTTGGGGGGGATTATCGTCACTGAAGCTTTCTTT
CDR3: CASSLGGIIVTEAFF
J: TRBJ1-1
D: .
V: TRBV5-5
size: .

DNA: TGTGCCAGCAGTGAGGGGGTAGGGTATGGCTACACCTTC
CDR3: CASSEGVGYGYTF
J: TRBJ1-2
D: .
V: TRBV2
size: .

DNA: TGCAGTGCCCCGACTAGCGGGAGGCCGGGATACGAGCAGTACTTC
CDR3: CSAPTSGRPGYEQYF
J: TRBJ2-7
D: TRBD2
V: TRBV20-1
size: many

DNA: TGTGCCAGCAGCACACGGTACCTGGCGGATACGCAGTATTTT
CDR3: CASSTRYLADTQYF
J: TRBJ2-3
D: .
V: TRBV28
size: .

DNA: TGTGCCAGCAGTGGCCGGACTTATAACACCGGGGAGCTGTTTTTT
CDR3: CASSGRTYNTGELFF
J: TRBJ2-2
D: .
V: TRBV27
size: .

DNA: TGTGCCAGCAGCCTAGGGTGGCGGGGGGTCTCAGATACGCAGTATTTT
CDR3: CASSLGWRGVSDTQYF
J: TRBJ2-3
D: TRBD2
V: TRBV7-2
size: many

DNA: TGTGCCAGCAGCGTAGGAACGGACAATTCACCCCTCCACTTT
CDR3: CASSVGTDNSPLHF
J: TRBJ1-6
D: .
V: TRBV9
size: many

DNA: TGTGCCAGCAGCTTAGGTCAAGACTCGTACCAAGAGACCCAGTACTTC
CDR3: CASSLGQDSYQETQYF
J: TRBJ2-5
D: .
V: TRBV7-9
size: few

DNA: TGTGCCAGCAGTGAAGTGTGGGGGGAGAGCGAGCAGTACTTC
CDR3: CASSEVWGESEQYF
J: TRBJ2-7
D: .
V: TRBV6-1
size: few

DNA: TGTGCCAGCAGTTTCACCGGGGAGCTGTTTTTT
CDR3: CASSFTGELFF
J: TRBJ2-2
D: .
V: TRBV7-9
size: many

DNA: TGTGCCAGCAGCTTCGACAGGGATTTACTCTATGGCTACACCTTC
CDR3: CASSFDRDLLYGYTF
J: TRBJ1-2
D: TRBD1
V: TRBV7-8
size: .

DNA: TGTGCCAGCAGCTCCGGGGACAGGGGGAACACCGGGGAGCTGTTTTTT
CDR3: CASSSGDRGNTGELFF
J: TRBJ2-2
D: TRBD1
V: TRBV5-4
size: .

DNA: TGTGCCAGCAGTTTTGTGGAGATCTATAATTCACCCCTCCACTTT
CDR3: CASSFVEIYNSPLHF
J: TRBJ1-6
D: .
V: TRBV12-3/TRBV12-4
size: many

DNA: TGCAGTGCTGAGCGGGGTCTCTCCTACGCGCAGTACTTC
CDR3: CSAERGLSYAQYF
J: TRBJ2-7
D: TRBD2
V: TRBV20-1
size: .

DNA: TGCGCCAGCAGCGCCTCGGTCTCCGGGTACGAGCAGTACTTC
CDR3: CASSASVSGYEQYF
J: TRBJ2-7
D: .
V: TRBV4-3
size: few

DNA: TGTGCCACCGGAGAGGCAGCCCATAATGAAAAACTGTTTTTT
CDR3: CATGEAAHNEKLFF
J: TRBJ1-4
D: .
V: TRBV27
size: few

DNA: TGTGCCAGCAGCATCATCGGGGGTCCGGGTCAAGAGACCCAGTACTTC
CDR3: CASSIIGGPGQETQYF
J: TRBJ2-5
D: .
V: TRBV3-1
size: .

DNA: TGTGCCAGCAGCTCTAACAGGGGGCGCGGGAACACTGAAGCTTTCTTT
CDR3: CASSSNRGRGNTEAFF
J: TRBJ1-1
D: TRBD1
V: TRBV7-9
size: many

DNA: TGTGCCAGCAGCTCCCTTCCTTCAGGGGGCGAGGGCTATGGCTACACCTTC
CDR3: CASSSLPSGGEGYGYTF
J: TRBJ1-2
D: TRBD1
V: TRBV5-8
size: .

DNA: TGTGCCAGCAGCTTTTCCGCGGGAGGGCCCTACAATGAGCAGTTCTTC
CDR3: CASSFSAGGPYNEQFF
J: TRBJ2-1
D: TRBD2
V: TRBV7-9
size: many

DNA: TGCGCCAGCAGCCAAGATGCTAGCGGGGTTATGGGGACCCAGTACTTC
CDR3: CASSQDASGVMGTQYF
J: TRBJ2-5
D: TRBD2
V: TRBV4-3
size: many

DNA: TGTGCCAGCAGTTACCAATGGATCCTCGGGGAGACCCAGTACTTC
CDR3: CASSYQWILGETQYF
J: TRBJ2-5
D: .
V: TRBV6-5
size: few

DNA: TGTGCCAGCAGTGGGGGGCTCTCCTATAATTCACCCCTCCACTTT
CDR3: CASSGGLSYNSPLHF
J: TRBJ1-6
D: .
V: TRBV12-3/TRBV12-4
size: .

DNA: TGCGCCAGCAGCCAAGATGGGGGTTCGGTTAATGACTACACCTTC
CDR3: CASSQDGGSVNDYTF
J: TRBJ1-2
D: .
V: TRBV4-1
size: .

DNA: TGTGCCAGCAGTACGGGGAGGGAGAACGGTCAGCCCCAGCATTTT
CDR3: CASSTGRENGQPQHF
J: TRBJ1-5
D: .
V: TRBV11-2
size: .